The 30 T cell receptor beta chains in this list originate from one sample, sequenced in a study of response to subunit inactivated influenza vaccine. TCRdb processed the RT-PCR reads anew with MiXCR; each CDR3 protein has one entry. Of 500,000 or so distinct CDR3 sequences detected, 16% appear once; the ten largest clones hold approximately 3%. Sequencing was performed on CD4+ T cells sorted from PBMCs, taken 23 to 25 months after vaccination. These receptors were obtained from a man between 50 and 69 years old who received an inactivated influenza vaccine.

V gene TRBV29-1 combines with J gene TRBJ1-4; possible D gene TRBD1, 6 bases. Germline CDR1 reads SQVTM; CDR2 reads ANQGSEA. The CDR3 extends over 13 amino acids. V dropped 7 bases and J dropped 7 bases, with 16 bases sitting between them. CDR3 in amino acids: CSAGGGASEKLFF. DNA of the CDR3: TGCAGCGCCGGTGGGGGGGCCTCTGAAAAACTGTTTTTT. The entire variable domain, with the rest obtained from reference TRBV29-1 and TRBJ1-4, is as follows: SAVISQKPSRDICQRGTSLTIQCQVDSQVTMMFWYRQQPGQSLTLIATANQGSEATYESGFVIDKFPISRPNLTFSTLTVSNMSPEDSSIYLCSAGGGASEKLFFGSGTQLSVL.

The table lists this clonotype with a few counts. The gene calls are TRBV20-1 and TRBJ1-4; D unresolved. The CDR3 totals 14 residues. Deletions cut 8 bases from V and 8 bases from J, with 21 bases between. Germline lookup yields CDR1 DFQATT and CDR2 SNEGSKA (reference sequence). CDR3 sequence (DNA): TGCAGTACCCCCGGCCCGTGGTTGGGCGAAAAACTGTTTTTT. Amino acids: CSTPGPWLGEKLFF.

This clonotype has just a few counts. The CDR3 DNA sequence: TGCGCCAGCAGCTCGGACAGGGGCGGAAACACCATATATTTT. It yields the protein CASSSDRGGNTIYF. The genes are TRBV5-1 and TRBJ1-3, with 9 bases matching TRBD1. The germline V gene encodes CDR1 SGHRS and CDR2 YFSETQ. The CDR3 loop spans 14 amino acids. With 3 bases clipped from V and 4 bases from J, the junction kept 2 bases outside the gene matches.

This clonotype was found many times. V gene TRBV6-1 combines with J gene TRBJ2-5, with 13 bases matching TRBD2. Germline trimming cut 5 bases from V and 5 bases from J; bases unmatched to any gene: 5. Germline CDR1 reads MNHNS; CDR2 reads SASEGT. There are 15 residues in the CDR3. For the CDR3, the DNA is TGTGCCAGCAGTCGGACTAGCGGGAGAGCGGAGACCCAGTACTTC. As protein: CASSRTSGRAETQYF.

This clonotype was found many times. J is TRBJ1-5 and V is TRBV2; 8 nucleotides line up with TRBD1. The germline V gene has CDR1 SNHLY and CDR2 FYNNEI. The length of the CDR3 is 13 residues. With V trimmed by 3 bases and J by 12 bases, 7 bases remained unmatched. CDR3 sequence: CASSEDRAGVQHF. CDR3 coding DNA: TGTGCCAGCAGTGAGGACAGGGCTGGAGTCCAGCATTTT. Full variable domain (missing parts from reference TRBV2 and TRBJ1-5): EPEVTQTPSHQVTQMGQEVILRCVPISNHLYFYWYRQILGQKVEFLVSFYNNEISEKSEIFDDQFSVERPDGSNFTLKIRSTKLEDSAMYFCASSEDRAGVQHFGDGTRLSIL.

This clonotype was seen at least ten times. The CDR3 DNA reads as TGTGCCAGCAGCCATGCTAGATACACCATCTCCTACAATGAGCAGTTCTTC. It yields the protein CASSHARYTISYNEQFF. The chain has TRBV11-1 and TRBJ2-1; D is uncertain. V dropped 5 bases and J dropped 0 bases, with 17 bases sitting between them. Germline values: CDR1 SGHAT, CDR2 FQDESV (reference sequence). The CDR3 contains 17 residues.

This clonotype occurred a few times. J is TRBJ2-1 and V is TRBV12-3 or TRBV12-4; 9 bases agree with TRBD1. The length of the CDR3 is 14 residues. V dropped 5 bases and J dropped 5; count of bases not matched to a gene: 4. The CDR3 protein is CASSHRDRDNEQFF. CDR3 sequence (DNA): TGTGCCAGCAGTCACCGGGACAGGGACAATGAGCAGTTCTTC.

In its sample, this clonotype was seen a few times. This sequence joins TRBV7-2 and TRBJ2-1, with TRBD1 matching 8 bases. Germline V CDR1 and CDR2: SGHTA, FQGNSA. Unmatched junction bases numbered 11, after V lost 6 bases and J lost 4 bases. The CDR3 contains 16 residues. The CDR3: CASRGTGGTRYNEQFF. The CDR3, as DNA: TGTGCCAGCAGGGGTACAGGGGGAACGAGGTACAATGAGCAGTTCTTC.

This clonotype was detected only a few times. The V and J genes are TRBV5-1 and TRBJ2-1; 14 bases map to TRBD2. V lost 5 bases, J lost 0 bases, and 13 bases stayed unmatched. Germline CDR1 is SGHRS and CDR2 is YFSETQ. This CDR3 is built from 20 residues. The CDR3 sequence: CASSSGLAGGYPSSYNEQFF. In nucleotides, the CDR3 is TGCGCCAGCAGTTCAGGACTAGCGGGGGGCTACCCTAGCTCCTACAATGAGCAGTTCTTC.

This clonotype has only a few counts. V and J are TRBV10-3 and TRBJ2-7, with 9 bases aligning to TRBD2. The CDR3 totals 14 residues. The V and J ends lost 9 bases and 2 bases, in that order; junction bases with no gene match: 8. Germline lookup yields CDR1 ENHRY and CDR2 SYGVKD. The DNA of the CDR3 is TGTGCCATTGGGGCGGGAGGGCGTACCTACGAGCAGTACTTC. This codes for CAIGAGGRTYEQYF.

This clonotype occurred a few times. The chain has TRBV5-1 and TRBJ2-7; D uncertain. This CDR3 spans 12 amino acids. The germline V and J ends were trimmed by 3 bases and 7 bases, with 11 bases remaining between them. Germline V gene sequence: CDR1 SGHRS, CDR2 YFSETQ. The CDR3 DNA sequence: TGCGCCAGCAGCTCCGAGGTGGGAGAGCAGTACTTC. This encodes CASSSEVGEQYF.

This clonotype was observed a few times. The chain has TRBV5-1 and TRBJ2-2, with 9 positions matching TRBD2. Trimming took 0 bases from V and 5 from J; bases not matched to a gene: 5. Germline CDR1 is SGHRS and CDR2 is YFSETQ. This CDR3 is 16 amino acids long. CDR3 loop: CASSLASGRWTGELFF. CDR3 nucleotide sequence: TGCGCCAGCAGCTTGGCCAGCGGGAGGTGGACCGGGGAGCTGTTTTTT.

This clonotype was seen a few times. This sequence joins TRBV12-3 or TRBV12-4 and TRBJ2-7; 8 bases map to TRBD1. V shed 4 bases, J shed 7 bases, and the junction held 9 bases outside the gene matches. The CDR3 totals 14 residues. This CDR3 reads CASSSPRTGREQYF. CDR3 sequence (DNA): TGTGCCAGCAGTTCCCCACGGACAGGGAGGGAGCAGTACTTC.

This clonotype was counted between two and nine times. J is TRBJ2-7 and V is TRBV28; a weak D match, TRBD1 (6 bases). The CDR3 is made up of 15 amino acids. With 6 bases removed from V and 5 bases from J, the gap between germline ends came to 20 bases. Germline CDR1 and CDR2: MDHEN and SYDVKM. The CDR3 reads CASSQNRAVDHEQYF. Written as DNA, the CDR3 is TGTGCCAGCAGCCAAAACAGGGCCGTTGATCACGAGCAGTACTTC. The full variable domain, in which reference TRBV28 and TRBJ2-7 provide the parts outside the CDR3, is DVKVTQSSRYLVKRTGEKVFLECVQDMDHENMFWYRQDPGLGLRLIYFSYDVKMKEKGDIPEGYSVSREKKERFSLILESASTNQTSMYLCASSQNRAVDHEQYFGPGTRLTVT.

V and J are TRBV6-2 or TRBV6-3 and TRBJ2-7; weak D call: TRBD2 (5 bases). The V end was cut by 6 bases, the J end by 1 base, with 16 bases between. The V gene's germline CDR1 is MNHEY and CDR2 SVGEGT. The CDR3 spans 15 residues. CDR3 bases: TGTGCCAGCAGCCCTGCGTTCAGCGGATCCTACGAGCAGTACTTC. Its protein product is CASSPAFSGSYEQYF.

CDR3 sequence: CASSLSSRAGPYNEQFF. In DNA, the CDR3 is TGTGCCAGCAGTTTATCAAGTAGAGCGGGGCCCTACAATGAGCAGTTCTTC. The rearrangement joins TRBV28 to TRBJ2-1, with 7 nucleotides matching TRBD2. The CDR3 covers 17 residues. From germline, CDR1 is MDHEN and CDR2 SYDVKM. The J segment lost 2 bases and the V segment lost 1 base, leaving 8 bases of the junction unmatched.

This clonotype has only a few counts. The chain carries TRBV5-1 and TRBJ2-6; D gene unclear. This CDR3 has 15 amino acids. Germline V gives CDR1 SGHRS, CDR2 YFSETQ. V lost 0 bases, J lost 2 bases, and 6 bases lay in between. The CDR3 coding sequence is TGCGCCAGCAGCTTGGCGGCTGCTGGGGCCAACGTCCTGACTTTC. Amino acid sequence: CASSLAAAGANVLTF.

The V gene is TRBV19, the J gene TRBJ1-5; D is undetermined. The length of the CDR3 is 12 residues. CDR1 is LNHDA, CDR2 SQIVND, per germline (reference sequence). V shed 3 bases and J shed 4 bases, with 4 bases lying between them. CDR3 sequence reads: CASSMSNQPQHF. The DNA for the CDR3 is TGTGCCAGTAGTATGAGTAATCAGCCCCAGCATTTT.

The rearrangement links TRBV27 to TRBJ2-7, with 8 nucleotides matching TRBD2. The germline V gene encodes CDR1 MNHEY and CDR2 SMNVEV (reference sequence). Germline trimming cut 6 bases from V and 7 bases from J; bases unmatched to any gene: 8. This CDR3 has 13 residues. The chain's CDR3 is CASSASGRWEQYF. The CDR3 DNA follows: TGTGCCAGCAGCGCTAGCGGGCGTTGGGAGCAGTACTTC.

V usage is TRBV11-2 and J usage is TRBJ2-7; tentative D call: TRBD1 (5 bases). The CDR3 runs to 15 residues. The ends were cut back, 2 bases at V and 2 bases at J, with 13 bases in the middle. Germline V CDR1 and CDR2: SGHAT, FQNNGV. The CDR3: CASSLLRDSPYEQYF. DNA for the CDR3: TGTGCCAGCAGCTTACTTCGCGACAGCCCCTACGAGCAGTACTTC.

This clonotype was picked up many times. The chain joins TRBV28 to TRBJ1-6; possibly TRBD1 for D (6 bases). CDR1 and CDR2 from the germline V gene are MDHEN and SYDVKM. The ends were cut back, 4 bases at V and 9 bases at J, with 7 bases in the middle. This CDR3 contains 12 residues. CDR3 loop: CASSSGASPLHF. The CDR3 nucleotides read TGTGCCAGCAGTTCAGGGGCTTCACCCCTCCACTTT.

This clonotype was counted ten times or more. J is TRBJ2-2 and V is TRBV12-3 or TRBV12-4, with 9 bases that match TRBD2. The junction had 11 bases not matched to a gene; V was cut back by 7 bases and J by 8 bases. This CDR3 region has 15 residues. CDR3 protein: CASKGLAGRGGELFF. In nucleotides, the CDR3 is TGTGCCAGCAAGGGTCTAGCGGGAAGAGGTGGGGAGCTGTTTTTT.

There are many counts of this clonotype. CDR3 nucleotide sequence: TGCGCCAGCAGCGTCACTCTAGCGGGAGGATACAATGAGCAGTTCTTC. Translation gives CASSVTLAGGYNEQFF. This sequence joins TRBV5-1 and TRBJ2-1; 11 bases are shared with TRBD2. J lost 4 bases, V lost 4 bases, and 7 bases had no gene match. The CDR3 contains 16 residues. Germline lookup yields CDR1 SGHRS and CDR2 YFSETQ.

This clonotype was counted a few times. The chain recombines TRBV28 with TRBJ2-2; the D gene is possibly TRBD1 (6 bases). Germline V gene lookup returns CDR1 MDHEN and CDR2 SYDVKM. V was shortened by 6 bases and J by 7 bases, with 12 bases between the two germline ends. The CDR3 sequence is 13 residues long. The CDR3 coding sequence is TGTGCCAGCAGCTGGACAGCCCTCGGGGAGCTGTTTTTT. Amino acid sequence: CASSWTALGELFF.

The gene calls are TRBV6-2 or TRBV6-3 and TRBJ2-7; 13 bases agree with TRBD2. Looked up from germline, CDR1 is MNHEY and CDR2 is SVGEGT. V was clipped by 11 bases and J by 5 bases; unmatched bases: 9. The CDR3 sequence is 14 residues long. The CDR3 sequence: CAVRLAGGLNEQYF. CDR3 sequence (DNA): TGTGCCGTCCGACTAGCGGGAGGTCTAAACGAGCAGTACTTC.

The chain employs TRBV28 and TRBJ2-1; 8 nucleotides match TRBD1. The CDR3 has 13 amino acids. V lost 5 bases to trimming and J lost 16 bases; unmatched junction nucleotides: 13. Germline-derived CDR1 and CDR2 are MDHEN and SYDVKM. CDR3 sequence: CASSTRQGAGIFF. CDR3 coding DNA: TGTGCCAGCAGTACCAGGCAGGGGGCTGGTATCTTCTTC. Full variable domain (rest looked up from reference TRBV28 and TRBJ2-1): DVKVTQSSRYLVKRTGEKVFLECVQDMDHENMFWYRQDPGLGLRLIYFSYDVKMKEKGDIPEGYSVSREKKERFSLILESASTNQTSMYLCASSTRQGAGIFFGPGTRLTVL.

This clonotype was detected many times. This rearrangement joins TRBV19 to TRBJ1-4; 7 bases match TRBD1. The CDR3 is 14 amino acids. CDR1 and CDR2 from the germline V gene are LNHDA and SQIVND (reference sequence). V shed 5 bases, J shed 7 bases, and the junction held 7 bases outside the gene matches. The CDR3 is CASSSRQGTEKLFF. The DNA of the CDR3 is TGTGCCAGTAGTTCCCGACAGGGCACTGAAAAACTGTTTTTT.

This clonotype was detected many times. The chain employs TRBV12-3 or TRBV12-4 and TRBJ2-3, with D possibly TRBD2 on 5 matching bases. The germline V and J ends were trimmed by 6 bases and 1 base, with 11 bases remaining between them. CDR3 size: 14 residues. CDR3 in amino acids: CASRVEVGTDTQYF. CDR3 nucleotide sequence: TGTGCCAGCAGGGTGGAGGTTGGCACAGATACGCAGTATTTT.

A few counts support this clonotype. The rearrangement uses TRBV20-1 and TRBJ2-2; no firm D call. The CDR3 has 13 residues. From germline, CDR1 is DFQATT and CDR2 SNEGSKA (reference sequence). Trimming took off 2 bases at V and 6 bases at J, with 10 bases between the two ends. As DNA, the CDR3 is TGCAGTGCTAGACACTTGGGGTCCGGGGAGCTGTTTTTT. As protein: CSARHLGSGELFF.

A few counts support this clonotype. This chain links TRBV24-1 with TRBJ1-2; D is ambiguous. V was shortened by 4 bases and J by 1 base, with 6 bases between the two germline ends. The CDR3 contains 13 residues. In germline, CDR1 is KGHDR, CDR2 SFDVKD. DNA for the CDR3: TGTGCCACCAGTGACGGAATTAACTATGGCTACACCTTC. This translates into CATSDGINYGYTF.